This T cell receptor beta chain was sequenced during a study of T cells in Graves' hyperthyroidism and ophthalmopathy. Study at large: Peripheral blood was drawn at first diagnosis, prior to all treatment.

Every diagnosis used clinical symptoms, serum thyroxine and TRAb, thyroid ultrasound and orbital computed tomography. The CDR3 consists of 15 residues. V lost 10 bases to trimming and J lost 1 base, with 19 bases between them. TCR beta CDR3 region amplification was performed from RNA transcripts. With the HTBI primer set, the TCR CDR3 went through a first round of RT-PCR. Each CDR3 protein is one row after TCRdb ran MiXCR on the multiplex PCR reads. The sample shows 300,000 to 400,000 distinct CDR3 sequences, roughly 15% of them seen only once. The source is a woman under 40 with Graves' ophthalmopathy. J is TRBJ1-1 and V is TRBV12-3 or TRBV12-4, with D possibly matching TRBD1 (6 bases). Specimen: blood. The CDR3 nucleotides read TGTGCCACTACTAAGGGGGTTTTAGGGAACACTGAAGCTTTCTTT. Translating it yields CATTKGVLGNTEAFF.